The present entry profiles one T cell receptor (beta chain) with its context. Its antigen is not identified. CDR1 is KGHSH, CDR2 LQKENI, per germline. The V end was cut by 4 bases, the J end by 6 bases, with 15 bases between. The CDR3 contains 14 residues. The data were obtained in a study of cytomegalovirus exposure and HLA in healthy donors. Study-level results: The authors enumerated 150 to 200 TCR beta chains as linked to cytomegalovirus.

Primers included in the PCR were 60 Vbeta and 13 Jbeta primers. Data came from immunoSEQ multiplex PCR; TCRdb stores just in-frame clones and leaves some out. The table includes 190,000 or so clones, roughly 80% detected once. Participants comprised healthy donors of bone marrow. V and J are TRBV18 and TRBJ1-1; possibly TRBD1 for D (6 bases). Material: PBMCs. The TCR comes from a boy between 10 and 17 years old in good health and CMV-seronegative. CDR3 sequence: CASSQQGRGAEAFF. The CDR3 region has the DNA TGTGCCAGCTCACAGCAGGGGCGAGGGGCTGAAGCTTTCTTT.